This TCR beta chain was obtained from a study of T cell clonality in common variable immunodeficiency (dated by TCRdb to about 2015). Predominantly Caucasian heritage was noted among both the CVID patients and the healthy controls. Heparinized peripheral whole blood samples of about 5 to 9 ml were obtained from each donor. Genomic DNA from adults with common variable immune deficiency (CVID) and from healthy adult controls was used to sequence TCRbeta CDR3 repertoires. The control group was made up of roughly 22 healthy adult volunteers (roughly ten male and about twelve female) whose ages ranged from roughly 20 to 70 years, with a mean age of 34. Diluted blood was subjected to density centrifugation over Hypaque 1077 or Ficoll-Paque for isolation of peripheral blood mononuclear cells. Unsorted mononuclear cells served as the source of genomic DNA, which was extracted either by Qiagen column purification or by a centrifugation-based method.

Equivalent amounts of genomic DNA from CVID and control samples were used as sequencing input. For every sample, a 60 bp segment covering the rearranged TCRbeta CDR3 region was amplified and then sequenced. The immunoSEQ assay, a bias-corrected multiplex PCR combined with high-throughput sequencing, was used to amplify TCRbeta. Processing in the source paper ran as follows. Each unique nucleotide sequence was treated as a clone and annotated with V, D and J genes, copy number and frequency. Sequences were labeled productive if in frame, and non-productive if out of frame or containing stop codons. Clonality was calculated from Shannon's entropy as previously described. Mean CDR3 Kyte-Doolittle hydropathy was derived from the predicted amino acid sequences of productive clones. Hierarchical clustering of scaled V gene usage was performed with the R hclust function using Manhattan distance and complete linkage. Sharing of clones by CDR3 amino acid sequence was evaluated through resampling of 12 repertoires per group over 100 rounds. The repertoires were searched for approximately 72 published EBV-specific TCRbeta sequences and 245 published CMV-specific TCRbeta sequences. A couple of CVID samples that yielded fewer than 10,000 sequences were excluded from the analysis, so roughly 42 CVID repertoires were retained. The immuneACCESS repertoire file appears here via TCRdb, limited to in-frame rearrangements. These files lack a portion of the clones; in checked studies, under half of the deficit traces to unresolved V genes, and the cause of the others is not known. The V and J calls and clone size are taken from that table; D and trimming were inferred from the DNA. This sample has under 65,000 clones in the table, none counted a single time. Roughly 0.84% of the sample lies in the top ten.

Many counts were recorded for this clone. The antigen this receptor binds is unknown. The missing CDR3 end, 3 residues past where the read stops, is filled in from the germline J gene. V ends up 3 bases short and J 5 bases short, with an unmatched junction base count of 10. The CDR3 runs 16 amino acids, cysteine and phenylalanine included. The DNA shown is the part of the CDR3 that was read: 39 bases, in frame from base 1. Taken from the germline V gene (reference sequence), the CDR1 and CDR2 loops are SGHNT and YYREEE. Findings and caveats that apply to the study as a whole: Increased TCRbeta clonality was found in CVID subjects compared with healthy controls (t-test p = 0.018), with the increase being most characteristic of about a third of subjects. It was noted by the authors that sequencing of the repertoires of T cell subpopulations would be needed to clarify the cause of the increased clonality in CVID. CVID TCRbeta sequences were reported to have fewer deletions and N-nucleotide insertions and to lack highly modified clones with 13 or more V deletions. Correlations of repertoire features with clinical complications were constrained by heterogeneity among patients within the CVID cohort. Healthy controls shared more TCRbeta clones with each other than CVID subjects shared among themselves (p < 0.0001). Despite equal DNA input, controls averaged approximately 77,000 unique sequences per sample versus about 31,547 in CVID samples.

The sequence is built from TRBV5-4 and TRBJ1-4; TRBD1 fits 7 bases in the junction. The sequencing sample was made of peripheral blood mononuclear cells. The clonotype originates from a person between 18 and 75 years old in good health. CDR3 DNA (partial): TGTGCCAGCAGCTCACGTCGGACAGGTCGAAATGAAAAA. This translates into CASSSRRTGRNEK. The whole CDR3 region reads CASSSRRTGRNEKLFF.